These 12 T cell receptor beta chains came from one sample sequenced in a study of Ad26.COV2.S vaccination and SARS-CoV-2 variants. Sequencing used immunoSEQ multiplex PCR; TCRdb keeps in-frame clones, though not all of them. The sample shows around 450,000 clones, 90% of them seen only once. The treatment was: about 20 received Ad26.COV2.S at low or high dose, single or two shots; roughly 5 received placebo; per-sample allocation not given. Specimen acquisition occurred on day 63 following the initial vaccine or placebo injection. Sequences were derived from peripheral blood, sampled in a trial of Ad26.COV2.S vaccine versus placebo. Every receptor here comes from a person aged 18-60 years who received the Ad26.COV2.S COVID-19 vaccine or a placebo.

The V gene is TRBV18, the J gene TRBJ2-5; D remains unclear. Deletions cut 3 bases from V and 0 bases from J, with 8 bases between. The CDR3 covers 14 residues. CDR1 KGHSH and CDR2 LQKENI come from the germline V gene. The CDR3 DNA reads as TGTGCCAGCTCACCCTCCCCGTACCAAGAGACCCAGTACTTC. Translating gives CASSPSPYQETQYF.

The V and J genes are TRBV30 and TRBJ2-6, with D unclear. V gave up 2 bases and J gave up 2 bases, with 13 bases separating them. Germline lookup yields CDR1 GTSNPN and CDR2 SVGIG (reference sequence). The length of the CDR3 is 16 residues. This chain's CDR3 is CAWSPSRRAGANVLTF. Here the CDR3 DNA reads TGTGCCTGGAGTCCATCCAGGAGAGCTGGGGCCAACGTCCTGACTTTC.

The chain combines TRBV7-9 with TRBJ2-2; 9 bases align to TRBD2. There are 17 residues in the CDR3. Unmatched junction bases numbered 10, after V lost 5 bases and J lost 3 bases. Germline assignment: CDR1 SEHNR and CDR2 FQNEAQ (reference sequence). The CDR3 here is CASSPSDAGGDTGELFF. The CDR3 DNA reads TGTGCCAGCAGCCCATCGGACGCGGGAGGGGACACCGGGGAGCTGTTTTTT.

The chain joins TRBV10-3 to TRBJ2-1; 7 nucleotides line up with TRBD2. The CDR3 consists of 14 residues. Germline trimming cut 3 bases from V and 7 bases from J; bases unmatched to any gene: 6. Per germline, CDR1 ENHRY and CDR2 SYGVKD. CDR3 DNA sequence: TGTGCCATCAGTGATACGGGAGGAGGTAATGAGCAGTTCTTC. Its translation: CAISDTGGGNEQFF.

J is TRBJ2-6 and V is TRBV6-2 or TRBV6-3; TRBD1 aligns across 7 bases. The CDR3 contains 18 residues. The V gene end was trimmed by 1 base and the J gene end by 0 bases; junction bases not matched to a gene: 6. Germline V gives CDR1 MNHEY, CDR2 SVGEGT. CDR3 protein: CASSYLTGSSSGANVLTF. CDR3 nucleotides: TGTGCCAGCAGTTACTTGACAGGGTCTAGCTCTGGGGCCAACGTCCTGACTTTC.

V usage is TRBV27 and J usage is TRBJ2-7, with 11 bases lining up with TRBD2. CDR1 and CDR2 from the germline V gene are MNHEY and SMNVEV (reference sequence). This CDR3 is 15 amino acids long. After removal of 0 bases from V and 4 bases from J, the junction contained 2 bases not matched to a gene. Here the CDR3 reads CASSLSPSGRYEQYF. The DNA for the CDR3 is TGTGCCAGCAGTTTATCGCCTAGCGGGAGGTACGAGCAGTACTTC.

The J gene is TRBJ1-1, the V gene TRBV10-3; a weak D match, TRBD1 (6 bases). Germline-derived CDR1 and CDR2 are ENHRY and SYGVKD. This CDR3 has 14 amino acids. The germline V and J ends were trimmed by 3 bases and 2 bases, with 10 bases remaining between them. The CDR3 reads CAISEDRLNTEAFF. In DNA, the CDR3 is TGTGCCATCAGTGAAGACAGGCTAAACACTGAAGCTTTCTTT.

The CDR3 loop reads CASSPQRGSSYNEQFF. Here the CDR3 DNA reads TGTGCCAGCAGCCCCCAACGGGGGAGCTCCTACAATGAGCAGTTCTTC. The chain combines TRBV11-3 with TRBJ2-1; the D gene is possibly TRBD2 (6 bases). CDR3 length equals 16 residues. Germline loops: CDR1 SGHNT, CDR2 YENEEA. The V end lost 5 bases, the J end lost 0 bases, and 14 bases lay between the germline ends.

CDR3 protein: CASSQDWAEPTGEQYF. Here the CDR3 DNA reads TGTGCCAGCAGTCAGGATTGGGCAGAACCAACGGGGGAGCAGTACTTC. The rearrangement uses TRBV28 and TRBJ2-7, with D tentatively TRBD2 (5 bases). The length of the CDR3 is 16 residues. Trimming removed 5 bases from V and 7 bases from J, with 24 bases in between. Germline V gene data show CDR1 as MDHEN and CDR2 as SYDVKM.

The chain combines TRBV5-4 with TRBJ2-3; 7 bases line up with TRBD2. Germline values: CDR1 SGHNT, CDR2 YYREEE (reference sequence). The CDR3 contains 14 residues. The V and J ends lost 4 bases and 1 base, in that order; junction bases with no gene match: 3. The CDR3 protein is CASSRSGGTDTQYF. For the CDR3, the DNA is TGTGCCAGCAGCCGAAGCGGGGGCACAGATACGCAGTATTTT.

This rearrangement joins TRBV19 to TRBJ2-1; D is undetermined. CDR1 is LNHDA and CDR2 is SQIVND in the germline V gene (reference sequence). The CDR3 length is 12 residues. The ends were cut back, 6 bases at V and 8 bases at J, with 11 bases in the middle. The CDR3 loop is CASRDRGDEQFF. The CDR3 nucleotides read TGTGCCAGTAGGGACCGTGGCGATGAGCAGTTCTTC.

The chain uses TRBV7-6 and TRBJ2-7; 10 nucleotides agree with TRBD2. V lost 5 bases to trimming and J lost 5 bases; unmatched junction nucleotides: 12. This CDR3 contains 16 residues. Germline V gene data show CDR1 as SGHVS and CDR2 as FNYEAQ. The CDR3 region is CASSTRGVAGGHEQYF. The CDR3 DNA follows: TGTGCCAGCAGCACCAGGGGGGTAGCGGGAGGCCACGAGCAGTACTTC.